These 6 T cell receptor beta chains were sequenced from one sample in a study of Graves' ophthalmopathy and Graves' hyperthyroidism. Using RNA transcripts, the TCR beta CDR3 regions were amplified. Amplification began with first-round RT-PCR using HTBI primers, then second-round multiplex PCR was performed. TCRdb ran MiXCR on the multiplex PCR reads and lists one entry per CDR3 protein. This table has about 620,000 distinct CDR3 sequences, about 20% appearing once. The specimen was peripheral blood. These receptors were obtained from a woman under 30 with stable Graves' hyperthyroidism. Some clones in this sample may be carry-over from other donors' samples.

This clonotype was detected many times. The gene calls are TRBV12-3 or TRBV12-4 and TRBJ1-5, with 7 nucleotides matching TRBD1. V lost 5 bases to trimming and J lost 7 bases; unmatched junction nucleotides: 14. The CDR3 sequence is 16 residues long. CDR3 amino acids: CASSVLTGFNPQPQHF. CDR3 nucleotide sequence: TGTGCCAGCAGTGTTTTGACAGGGTTCAATCCCCAGCCCCAGCATTTT.

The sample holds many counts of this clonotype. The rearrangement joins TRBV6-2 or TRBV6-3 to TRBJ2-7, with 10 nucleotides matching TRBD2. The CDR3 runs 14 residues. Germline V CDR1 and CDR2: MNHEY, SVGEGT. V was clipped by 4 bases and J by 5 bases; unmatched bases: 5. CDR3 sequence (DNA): TGTGCCAGCAGTTCAGCGGGGGGGCGAAACGAGCAGTACTTC. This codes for CASSSAGGRNEQYF.

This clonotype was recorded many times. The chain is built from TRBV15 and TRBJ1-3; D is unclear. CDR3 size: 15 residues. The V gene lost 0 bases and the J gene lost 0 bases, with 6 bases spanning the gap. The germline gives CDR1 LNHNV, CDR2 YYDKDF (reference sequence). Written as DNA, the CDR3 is TGTGCCACCAGCAGAGATCGGAGCTCTGGAAACACCATATATTTT. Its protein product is CATSRDRSSGNTIYF.

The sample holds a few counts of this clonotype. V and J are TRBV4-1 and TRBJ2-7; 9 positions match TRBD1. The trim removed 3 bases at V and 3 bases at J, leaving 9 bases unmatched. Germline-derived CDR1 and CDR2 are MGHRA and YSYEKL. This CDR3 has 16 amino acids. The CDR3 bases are TGCGCCAGCAGCCAGGGGCAACAGGGGGCCGGCTACGAGCAGTACTTC. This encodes CASSQGQQGAGYEQYF.

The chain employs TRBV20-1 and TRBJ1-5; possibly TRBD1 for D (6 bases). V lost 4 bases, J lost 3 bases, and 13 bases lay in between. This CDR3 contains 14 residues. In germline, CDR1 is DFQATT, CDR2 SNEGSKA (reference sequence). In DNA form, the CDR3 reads TGCAGTGCTATAGGTGACAGGATCAATCAGCCCCAGCATTTT. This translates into CSAIGDRINQPQHF.

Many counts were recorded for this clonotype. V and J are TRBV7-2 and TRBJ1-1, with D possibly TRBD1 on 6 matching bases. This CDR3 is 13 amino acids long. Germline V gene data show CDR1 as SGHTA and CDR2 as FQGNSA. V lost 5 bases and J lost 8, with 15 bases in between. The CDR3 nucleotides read TGTGCCAGCAGCGCTCGACAGGAAGGGGAAGCTTTCTTT. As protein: CASSARQEGEAFF.